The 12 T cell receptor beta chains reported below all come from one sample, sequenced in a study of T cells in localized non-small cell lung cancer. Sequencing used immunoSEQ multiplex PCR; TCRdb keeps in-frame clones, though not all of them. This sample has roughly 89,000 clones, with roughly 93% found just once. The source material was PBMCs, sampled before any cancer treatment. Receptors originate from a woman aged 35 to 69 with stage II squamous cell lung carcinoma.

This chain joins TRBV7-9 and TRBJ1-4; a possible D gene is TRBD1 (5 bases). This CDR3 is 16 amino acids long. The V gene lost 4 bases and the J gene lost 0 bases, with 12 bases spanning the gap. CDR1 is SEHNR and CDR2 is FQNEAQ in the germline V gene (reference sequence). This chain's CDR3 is CASSSGLPSTNEKLFF. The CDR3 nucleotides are TGTGCCAGCAGCTCAGGGCTTCCTTCAACTAATGAAAAACTGTTTTTT.

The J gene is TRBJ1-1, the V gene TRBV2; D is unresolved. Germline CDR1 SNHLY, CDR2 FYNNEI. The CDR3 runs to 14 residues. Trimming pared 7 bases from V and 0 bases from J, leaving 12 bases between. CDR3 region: CASNVGKLNTEAFF. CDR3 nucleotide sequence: TGTGCCAGCAATGTCGGAAAACTGAACACTGAAGCTTTCTTT.

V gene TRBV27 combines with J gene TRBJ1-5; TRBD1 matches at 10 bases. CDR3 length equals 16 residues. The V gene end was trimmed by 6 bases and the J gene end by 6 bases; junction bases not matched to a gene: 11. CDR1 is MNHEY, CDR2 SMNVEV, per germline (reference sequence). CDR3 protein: CASSPRDRGSSQPQHF. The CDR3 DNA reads TGTGCCAGCAGCCCCCGGGACAGGGGAAGTAGTCAGCCCCAGCATTTT.

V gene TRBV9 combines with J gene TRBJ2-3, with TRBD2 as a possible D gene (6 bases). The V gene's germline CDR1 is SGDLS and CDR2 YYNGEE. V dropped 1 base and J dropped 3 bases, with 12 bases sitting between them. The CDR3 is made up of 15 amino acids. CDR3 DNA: TGTGCCAGCAGCGTATTGGAGGGTAGGACAGATACGCAGTATTTT. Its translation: CASSVLEGRTDTQYF.

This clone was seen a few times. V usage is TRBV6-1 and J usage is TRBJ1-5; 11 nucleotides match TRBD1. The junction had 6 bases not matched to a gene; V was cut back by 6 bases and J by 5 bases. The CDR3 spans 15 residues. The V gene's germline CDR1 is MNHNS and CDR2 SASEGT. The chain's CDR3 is CASSWTGGDDQPQHF. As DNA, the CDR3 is TGTGCCAGCAGCTGGACAGGGGGCGACGATCAGCCCCAGCATTTT.

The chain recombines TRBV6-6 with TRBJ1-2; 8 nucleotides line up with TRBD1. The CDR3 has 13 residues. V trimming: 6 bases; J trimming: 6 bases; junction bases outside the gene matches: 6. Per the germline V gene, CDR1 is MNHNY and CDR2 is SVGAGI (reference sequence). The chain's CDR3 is CASSFRGPHGYTF. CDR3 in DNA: TGTGCCAGCAGCTTCAGGGGGCCTCATGGCTACACCTTC.

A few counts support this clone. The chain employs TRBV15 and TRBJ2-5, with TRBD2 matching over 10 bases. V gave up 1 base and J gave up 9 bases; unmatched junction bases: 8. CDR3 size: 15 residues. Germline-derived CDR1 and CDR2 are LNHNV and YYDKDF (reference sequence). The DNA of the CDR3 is TGTGCCACCAGCAGAGCGGGACTAGCGAATCGAGCCCAGTACTTC. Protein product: CATSRAGLANRAQYF.

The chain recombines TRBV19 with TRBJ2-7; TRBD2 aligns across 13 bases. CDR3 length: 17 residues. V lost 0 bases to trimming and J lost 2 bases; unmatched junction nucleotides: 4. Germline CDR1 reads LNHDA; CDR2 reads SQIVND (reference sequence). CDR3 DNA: TGTGCCAGTAGTATAGATCGGACTAGCGGGAGCCCCTACGAGCAGTACTTC. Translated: CASSIDRTSGSPYEQYF.

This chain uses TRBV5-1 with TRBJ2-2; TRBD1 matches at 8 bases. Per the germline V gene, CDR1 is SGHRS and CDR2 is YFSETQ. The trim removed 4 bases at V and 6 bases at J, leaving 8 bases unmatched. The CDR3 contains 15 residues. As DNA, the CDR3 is TGCGCCAGCAGCCCCGACAGGGGACGACCCGGGGAGCTGTTTTTT. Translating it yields CASSPDRGRPGELFF.

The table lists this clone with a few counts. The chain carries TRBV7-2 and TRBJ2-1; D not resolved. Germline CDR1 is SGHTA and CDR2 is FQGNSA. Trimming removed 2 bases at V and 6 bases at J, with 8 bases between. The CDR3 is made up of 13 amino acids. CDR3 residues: CASSLFRLNEQFF. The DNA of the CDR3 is TGTGCCAGCAGCTTATTCAGGCTCAATGAGCAGTTCTTC.

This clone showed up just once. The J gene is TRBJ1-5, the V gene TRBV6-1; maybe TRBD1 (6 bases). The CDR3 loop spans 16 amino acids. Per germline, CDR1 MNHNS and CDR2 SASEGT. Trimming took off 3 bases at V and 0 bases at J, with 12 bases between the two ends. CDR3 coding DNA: TGTGCCAGCAGTGAGATCGGACAGTATAGCAATCAGCCCCAGCATTTT. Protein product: CASSEIGQYSNQPQHF.

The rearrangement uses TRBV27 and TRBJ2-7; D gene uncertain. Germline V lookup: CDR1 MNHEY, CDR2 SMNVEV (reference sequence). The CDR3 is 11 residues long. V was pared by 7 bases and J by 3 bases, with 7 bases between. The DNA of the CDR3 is TGTGCCAGCACGGATGGCTACGAGCAGTACTTC. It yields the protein CASTDGYEQYF.